Listed below are T cell receptor beta chains from one sample, sequenced in a study of OX40 agonist ivuxolimab in advanced cancers. Profiling relied on immunoSEQ multiplex PCR, and the TCRdb table lists in-frame clones only, not all of them. The sample shows about 80,000 clones, approximately 85% of them seen only once. The sample consisted of CD4+ or CD8+ T cells sorted from blood, taken in a trial of the OX40 agonist ivuxolimab. The receptor source for this set is an adult with an advanced solid tumor such as melanoma, head and neck, liver or kidney cancer. CDR3s include the opening cysteine and the closing phenylalanine or tryptophan. Each record gives: J gene, V gene, clone size, D gene, CDR3 protein, CDR3 DNA. D genes are given only for firm matches. Clone size is not always given. Where it is, it says once, few, many or a class for expanded clones.

TRBJ1-2,TRBV5-4,.,TRBD1,CASSLGDSHSYYGYTF,TGTGCCAGCAGCTTGGGGGACAGCCATTCTTACTATGGCTACACCTTC
TRBJ1-5,TRBV27,.,.,CASRDPPGTQHF,TGTGCCAGCAGAGACCCCCCTGGGACCCAGCATTTT
TRBJ1-1,TRBV7-9,.,TRBD1,CASSSGGTEAFF,TGTGCCAGCAGCTCAGGGGGCACTGAAGCTTTCTTT
TRBJ1-2,TRBV10-2,.,.,CASSVSGFYGYTF,TGCGCCAGCAGTGTTTCGGGTTTCTATGGCTACACCTTC
TRBJ2-3,TRBV19,.,.,CASTRDGWADTQYF,TGTGCCAGTACCCGGGACGGATGGGCAGATACGCAGTATTTT
TRBJ1-1,TRBV19,.,TRBD1,CASSRGTANTEAFF,TGTGCCAGTAGTAGAGGGACAGCCAACACTGAAGCTTTCTTT
TRBJ2-7,TRBV15,.,TRBD1,CATSRTGTGGQQYF,TGTGCCACCAGCAGGACCGGGACAGGGGGACAGCAGTACTTC
TRBJ2-3,TRBV6-6,.,.,CASTGTIGSTDTQYF,TGTGCCAGCACCGGGACGATAGGCAGCACAGATACGCAGTATTTT
TRBJ2-3,TRBV19,.,.,CASSGLTSTDTQYF,TGTGCCAGTAGCGGACTTACTAGCACAGATACGCAGTATTTT
TRBJ2-7,TRBV15,.,TRBD1,CATSGDRRGYEQYF,TGTGCCACCAGCGGGGACAGGAGGGGCTACGAGCAGTACTTC
TRBJ2-2,TRBV11-2,few,.,CASSLDWTTPGELFF,TGTGCCAGCAGCTTAGACTGGACTACCCCCGGGGAGCTGTTTTTT
TRBJ2-3,TRBV7-8,.,TRBD2,CASSLVGFGAGGASDTQYF,TGTGCCAGCAGCTTAGTCGGATTTGGGGCGGGAGGGGCCTCAGATACGCAGTATTTT
TRBJ2-4,TRBV29-1,.,TRBD2,CSVAVGLAGDLAKNIQYF,TGCAGCGTTGCGGTAGGGCTAGCGGGGGATCTAGCCAAAAACATTCAGTACTTC
TRBJ2-3,TRBV9,.,.,CASSVARGGGDTQYF,TGTGCCAGCAGCGTAGCTAGGGGGGGAGGGGATACGCAGTATTTT
TRBJ1-1,TRBV7-9,.,.,CASRADLNTEAFF,TGTGCCAGCAGGGCCGACCTGAACACTGAAGCTTTCTTT
TRBJ2-3,TRBV10-3,.,.,CAISVGAITDTQYF,TGTGCCATCAGTGTTGGGGCCATCACAGATACGCAGTATTTT
TRBJ1-4,TRBV7-2,.,.,CASSLVGRGGSTNEKLFF,TGTGCCAGCAGCTTAGTAGGGAGGGGGGGATCAACTAATGAAAAACTGTTTTTT
TRBJ2-7,TRBV9,.,TRBD2,CASSGGDYSYEQYF,TGTGCCAGCAGCGGGGGGGACTACTCCTACGAGCAGTACTTC
TRBJ1-6,TRBV2,.,TRBD1,CASSERGQLSSPLHF,TGTGCCAGCAGTGAAAGGGGGCAGTTAAGTTCACCCCTCCACTTT
TRBJ1-4,TRBV5-1,.,.,CASSPRGVAGNEKLFF,TGCGCCAGCAGCCCCAGAGGGGTTGCGGGTAATGAAAAACTGTTTTTT
TRBJ2-7,TRBV10-2,.,TRBD2,CASSLSMTSGRYEQYF,TGCGCCAGCAGCCTCTCTATGACTAGCGGGAGGTACGAGCAGTACTTC
TRBJ2-7,TRBV10-3,few,.,CAISPAVGEQYF,TGTGCCATCAGCCCCGCCGTGGGGGAGCAGTACTTC
TRBJ1-5,TRBV5-1,.,.,CASSFRGDGNQPQHF,TGCGCCAGCAGCTTTCGGGGCGATGGGAATCAGCCCCAGCATTTT
TRBJ2-7,TRBV6-6,.,.,CASSYQPGVVYEQYF,TGTGCCAGCAGTTACCAACCCGGGGTTGTTTACGAGCAGTACTTC
TRBJ1-2,TRBV18,.,.,CASSPLGGRGYGYTF,TGTGCCAGCTCACCACTCGGGGGCCGGGGCTATGGCTACACCTTC
TRBJ1-2,TRBV28,.,TRBD1,CASSLYSGQGTPVRYGYTF,TGTGCCAGCAGTTTATACTCGGGACAGGGCACCCCAGTACGCTATGGCTACACCTTC
TRBJ2-3,TRBV7-2,once,TRBD2,CASSLGLAGTDTQYF,TGTGCCAGCAGCTTGGGACTAGCGGGCACAGATACGCAGTATTTT
TRBJ2-1,TRBV11-2,.,.,CASSLGLNNEQFF,TGTGCCAGCAGCTTAGGGCTGAACAATGAGCAGTTCTTC
TRBJ2-2,TRBV28,.,TRBD2,CASSLLGRAGGENTGELFF,TGTGCCAGCAGTCTATTGGGCCGCGCGGGGGGCGAGAACACCGGGGAGCTGTTTTTT
TRBJ2-5,TRBV27,.,.,CASSPQGWETQYF,TGTGCCAGCAGTCCTCAGGGGTGGGAGACCCAGTACTTC
TRBJ2-7,TRBV18,.,.,CASSEGGLYEQYF,TGTGCCAGCTCGGAGGGGGGGCTTTACGAGCAGTACTTC
TRBJ2-2,TRBV2,.,.,CASKPGRTGELFF,TGTGCCAGCAAACCAGGGCGGACCGGGGAGCTGTTTTTT
TRBJ1-2,TRBV5-1,.,.,CASSYGRDYGYTF,TGCGCCAGCAGCTACGGACGGGACTATGGCTACACCTTC
TRBJ1-1,TRBV2,.,.,CATQGMNTEAFF,TGTGCCACTCAGGGCATGAACACTGAAGCTTTCTTT
TRBJ2-1,TRBV11-2,once,.,CASTESGADNEQFF,TGTGCCAGCACCGAAAGTGGGGCCGACAATGAGCAGTTCTTC
TRBJ2-7,TRBV2,.,TRBD2,CASRPRTGGRAGRSYEQYF,TGTGCCAGCAGACCAAGGACTGGCGGGAGGGCCGGTAGGTCCTACGAGCAGTACTTC
TRBJ2-1,TRBV5-1,once,TRBD2,CASSLGAGLAGGGEQFF,TGCGCCAGCAGCTTGGGTGCGGGACTAGCGGGAGGTGGTGAGCAGTTCTTC
TRBJ2-5,TRBV27,.,TRBD2,CASSFVAGGTETQYF,TGTGCCAGCAGTTTTGTAGCGGGAGGTACAGAGACCCAGTACTTC
TRBJ2-7,TRBV18,once,TRBD1,CASSRGQGYEQYF,TGTGCCAGCTCACGGGGACAGGGCTACGAGCAGTACTTC
TRBJ2-2,TRBV12-5,once,.,CASLGGANTGELFF,TGTGCTAGTCTGGGGGGCGCGAACACCGGGGAGCTGTTTTTT
TRBJ1-2,TRBV5-1,.,.,CASSQIGPAYGYTF,TGCGCCAGCAGCCAAATTGGACCTGCTTATGGCTACACCTTC
TRBJ1-1,TRBV5-1,.,.,CASSSTGWGYEAFF,TGCGCCAGCAGCTCAACAGGGTGGGGATATGAAGCTTTCTTT
TRBJ1-2,TRBV6-1,.,.,CASGGLGETGYTF,TGTGCCAGCGGGGGCCTGGGGGAAACGGGCTACACCTTC
TRBJ1-5,TRBV7-4,.,.,CASSLSRGREGGNQPQHF,TGTGCCAGCAGCTTAAGCCGTGGTCGGGAGGGGGGCAATCAGCCCCAGCATTTT
TRBJ2-7,TRBV5-1,.,TRBD2,CASSLGTSGSYEQYF,TGCGCCAGCAGCTTGGGAACTAGCGGCTCCTACGAGCAGTACTTC
TRBJ1-5,TRBV4-1,.,.,CASSQVGGGQPQHF,TGCGCCAGCAGCCAAGTCGGGGGCGGACAGCCCCAGCATTTT
TRBJ1-2,TRBV30,.,.,CAWSSARGFGYTF,TGTGCCTGGAGTTCTGCCAGGGGTTTTGGCTACACCTTC
TRBJ2-7,TRBV10-3,.,TRBD2,CAISEGGTSGYEQYF,TGTGCCATCAGTGAGGGGGGGACTAGCGGCTACGAGCAGTACTTC
TRBJ1-2,TRBV7-8,.,.,CASSSPNEGYGYTF,TGTGCCAGCAGCTCCCCGAACGAGGGCTATGGCTACACCTTC
TRBJ2-3,TRBV18,few,TRBD1,CASSPTGAGTDTQYF,TGTGCCAGCTCACCGACAGGGGCAGGCACAGATACGCAGTATTTT
TRBJ2-5,TRBV4-2,.,TRBD2,CASSPSTSGKQETQYF,TGTGCCAGCAGCCCATCGACTAGCGGGAAGCAAGAGACCCAGTACTTC
TRBJ1-1,TRBV15,once,.,CATSTPWGIDTEAFF,TGTGCCACCAGCACGCCCTGGGGCATAGACACTGAAGCTTTCTTT
TRBJ2-7,TRBV27,.,.,CASWENSYEQYF,TGTGCCAGCTGGGAGAACTCCTACGAGCAGTACTTC
TRBJ1-6,TRBV9,.,.,CASSVGESYNSPLHF,TGTGCCAGCAGCGTGGGGGAATCCTATAATTCACCCCTCCACTTT
TRBJ1-2,TRBV6-5,.,.,CASSYGWRDYGYTF,TGTGCCAGCAGTTACGGTTGGAGAGACTATGGCTACACCTTC
TRBJ1-1,TRBV6-5,.,.,CASRGGTEAFF,TGTGCCAGCAGGGGGGGTACTGAAGCTTTCTTT